A selection of T cell receptor beta chains follows, all from one sample in a study of blood T cell repertoires in COVID-19. The protocol was immunoSEQ multiplex PCR, while the TCRdb copy is restricted to in-frame clones and leaves out a portion. The sample lists 130,000 to 150,000 clones; 70% to 90% were seen once. The sample was peripheral blood. All receptors come from a man aged 55-75 years with active or convalescent COVID-19. The CDR3 runs from the conserved cysteine through the conserved F or W. Each record gives: V gene, clone size, D gene, J gene, CDR3 protein, CDR3 DNA. D genes are given only for firm matches. Rows may omit the clone size; those that give it use once, few, many or a size class.

V: TRBV29-1
size: .
D: TRBD2
J: TRBJ2-2
CDR3: CSGTSGLNTGELFF
DNA: TGCAGCGGCACTAGCGGGCTGAACACCGGGGAGCTGTTTTTT

V: TRBV7-6
size: .
D: .
J: TRBJ2-7
CDR3: CASSSTVTYEQYF
DNA: TGTGCCAGCAGCTCGACTGTGACCTACGAGCAGTACTTC

V: TRBV10-3
size: .
D: .
J: TRBJ1-4
CDR3: CAIRQGRNEKLFF
DNA: TGTGCCATCAGACAGGGCCGTAATGAAAAACTGTTTTTT

V: TRBV3-1/TRBV3-2
size: .
D: TRBD2
J: TRBJ2-3
CDR3: CASSQGRGNTQYF
DNA: TGTGCCAGCAGCCAAGGGCGGGGGAACACGCAGTATTTT

V: TRBV5-1
size: few
D: .
J: TRBJ1-5
CDR3: CASSSQPNQPQHF
DNA: TGCGCCAGCAGCTCACAGCCTAATCAGCCCCAGCATTTT

V: TRBV28
size: .
D: .
J: TRBJ2-7
CDR3: CASSVGGRNEQYF
DNA: TGTGCCAGCAGTGTGGGCGGGCGCAACGAGCAGTACTTC

V: TRBV14
size: .
D: .
J: TRBJ1-2
CDR3: CASSQGGVFSYTF
DNA: TGTGCCAGCAGCCAAGGGGGGGTTTTCAGCTACACCTTC

V: TRBV28
size: .
D: .
J: TRBJ2-3
CDR3: CASSLEEAMEIDTQYF
DNA: TGTGCCAGCAGTTTGGAGGAGGCGATGGAGATAGATACGCAGTATTTT

V: TRBV27
size: .
D: .
J: TRBJ2-7
CDR3: CASSLWTDSYEQYF
DNA: TGTGCCAGCAGTTTATGGACAGACTCCTACGAGCAGTACTTC

V: TRBV19
size: .
D: .
J: TRBJ1-2
CDR3: CASSIEGGYGYTF
DNA: TGTGCCAGTAGTATCGAGGGAGGCTATGGCTACACCTTC

V: TRBV6-5
size: .
D: .
J: TRBJ2-2
CDR3: CASKLRYTGELFF
DNA: TGTGCCAGCAAGCTGAGGTACACCGGGGAGCTGTTTTTT

V: TRBV6-2/TRBV6-3
size: .
D: TRBD1
J: TRBJ2-1
CDR3: CASSSDRAARGYNEQFF
DNA: TGTGCCAGCAGTTCGGACAGGGCCGCGCGCGGATACAATGAGCAGTTCTTC

V: TRBV28
size: once
D: TRBD1
J: TRBJ1-3
CDR3: CASNEGGQPPRMRNTIYF
DNA: TGTGCCAGCAATGAAGGGGGACAGCCACCGCGTATGAGGAACACCATATATTTT

V: TRBV15
size: .
D: .
J: TRBJ2-3
CDR3: CATRPAGFTDTQYF
DNA: TGTGCCACCCGCCCAGCGGGCTTCACAGATACGCAGTATTTT

V: TRBV6-5
size: many
D: TRBD1
J: TRBJ1-5
CDR3: CASSLTGAGQPQHF
DNA: TGTGCCAGCAGCCTTACAGGGGCTGGTCAGCCCCAGCATTTT

V: TRBV14
size: .
D: TRBD1
J: TRBJ2-3
CDR3: CASSHPGRGHALSDTQYF
DNA: TGTGCCAGCAGCCATCCCGGAAGGGGGCACGCACTGTCGGATACGCAGTATTTT

V: TRBV5-1
size: .
D: .
J: TRBJ2-7
CDR3: CASRGRGEQYF
DNA: TGCGCCAGCAGGGGGCGAGGCGAGCAGTACTTC

V: TRBV28
size: .
D: TRBD1
J: TRBJ1-2
CDR3: CASQQGRKYGYTF
DNA: TGTGCCAGCCAACAGGGGCGCAAATATGGCTACACCTTC

V: TRBV6-5
size: .
D: .
J: TRBJ2-2
CDR3: CASSYRGSITGELFF
DNA: TGTGCCAGCAGTTACAGGGGGAGTATCACCGGGGAGCTGTTTTTT

V: TRBV19
size: few
D: .
J: TRBJ1-5
CDR3: CASSTYLGEANQPQHF
DNA: TGTGCCAGTAGTACCTACTTGGGGGAGGCCAATCAGCCCCAGCATTTT

V: TRBV18
size: .
D: TRBD1
J: TRBJ2-7
CDR3: CASSLPGTERVEQYF
DNA: TGTGCCAGCTCACTCCCCGGGACAGAGAGGGTCGAGCAGTACTTC

V: TRBV25-1
size: .
D: TRBD1
J: TRBJ2-5
CDR3: CASSRQGTYGGTQYF
DNA: TGTGCCAGCAGTCGACAGGGGACGTACGGCGGGACCCAGTACTTC

V: TRBV24-1
size: .
D: TRBD1
J: TRBJ1-2
CDR3: CATTMTGNSGYTF
DNA: TGTGCCACCACCATGACAGGGAACAGTGGCTACACCTTC

V: TRBV18
size: .
D: .
J: TRBJ2-4
CDR3: CASSPLLEVGIQYF
DNA: TGTGCCAGCTCACCTTTGCTCGAGGTGGGCATTCAGTACTTC

V: TRBV30
size: once
D: .
J: TRBJ1-4
CDR3: CAWSPGARNEKLFF
DNA: TGTGCCTGGAGTCCAGGGGCCCGGAATGAAAAACTGTTTTTT

V: TRBV30
size: few
D: TRBD2
J: TRBJ2-2
CDR3: CAWRKRGNTGELFF
DNA: TGTGCCTGGAGGAAGCGGGGGAACACCGGGGAGCTGTTTTTT

V: TRBV5-5
size: .
D: .
J: TRBJ2-7
CDR3: CASSRGARTGPNEQYF
DNA: TGTGCCAGCAGCCGGGGGGCCAGGACAGGGCCCAACGAGCAGTACTTC

V: TRBV7-2
size: .
D: .
J: TRBJ2-2
CDR3: CASSLWVAAITGELFF
DNA: TGTGCCAGCAGCTTATGGGTAGCGGCCATTACCGGGGAGCTGTTTTTT

V: TRBV10-3
size: .
D: .
J: TRBJ2-1
CDR3: CAISEPYNEQFF
DNA: TGTGCCATCAGTGAGCCTTACAATGAGCAGTTCTTC

V: TRBV5-4
size: .
D: TRBD2
J: TRBJ2-3
CDR3: CASSFKLAGASTDTQYF
DNA: TGTGCCAGCAGCTTCAAACTAGCGGGGGCCTCCACAGATACGCAGTATTTT

V: TRBV29-1
size: .
D: .
J: TRBJ2-1
CDR3: CSVRGRARNEQFF
DNA: TGCAGCGTAAGGGGGAGGGCCAGGAATGAGCAGTTCTTC

V: TRBV6-2/TRBV6-3
size: .
D: TRBD1
J: TRBJ1-1
CDR3: CASSYSMEGTGITEAFF
DNA: TGTGCCAGCAGTTACTCGATGGAGGGGACAGGAATCACTGAAGCTTTCTTT

V: TRBV7-6
size: .
D: TRBD2
J: TRBJ2-7
CDR3: CASRRGVAEAYEQYF
DNA: TGTGCCAGCCGACGGGGGGTAGCGGAGGCCTACGAGCAGTACTTC

V: TRBV5-8
size: .
D: .
J: TRBJ2-7
CDR3: CASSSRVPDEQYF
DNA: TGTGCCAGCAGCTCCAGGGTTCCGGACGAGCAGTACTTC

V: TRBV11-2
size: .
D: .
J: TRBJ1-1
CDR3: CASSLGGAGTEAFF
DNA: TGTGCCAGCAGCCTGGGGGGGGCCGGCACTGAAGCTTTCTTT

V: TRBV7-3
size: .
D: .
J: TRBJ2-7
CDR3: CASSLGRGFTYEQYF
DNA: TGTGCCAGCAGCTTAGGTCGGGGTTTCACCTACGAGCAGTACTTC

V: TRBV11-2
size: .
D: .
J: TRBJ2-7
CDR3: CASSLGGQPGEQYF
DNA: TGTGCCAGCAGCTTAGGAGGACAACCCGGGGAGCAGTACTTC

V: TRBV6-1
size: once
D: TRBD1
J: TRBJ2-6
CDR3: CASSGFGQGPGANVLTF
DNA: TGTGCCAGCAGTGGGTTCGGACAGGGTCCTGGGGCCAACGTCCTGACTTTC

V: TRBV9
size: .
D: TRBD2
J: TRBJ2-1
CDR3: CASASGSSHNEQFF
DNA: TGTGCCAGCGCTAGCGGGAGTTCGCACAATGAGCAGTTCTTC

V: TRBV28
size: .
D: .
J: TRBJ1-4
CDR3: CASSLGGKRNEKLFF
DNA: TGTGCCAGCAGTTTAGGGGGGAAACGGAATGAAAAACTGTTTTTT

V: TRBV7-8
size: .
D: .
J: TRBJ1-1
CDR3: CASSLEFWGRHTEAFF
DNA: TGTGCCAGCAGCTTAGAGTTTTGGGGGCGTCACACTGAAGCTTTCTTT